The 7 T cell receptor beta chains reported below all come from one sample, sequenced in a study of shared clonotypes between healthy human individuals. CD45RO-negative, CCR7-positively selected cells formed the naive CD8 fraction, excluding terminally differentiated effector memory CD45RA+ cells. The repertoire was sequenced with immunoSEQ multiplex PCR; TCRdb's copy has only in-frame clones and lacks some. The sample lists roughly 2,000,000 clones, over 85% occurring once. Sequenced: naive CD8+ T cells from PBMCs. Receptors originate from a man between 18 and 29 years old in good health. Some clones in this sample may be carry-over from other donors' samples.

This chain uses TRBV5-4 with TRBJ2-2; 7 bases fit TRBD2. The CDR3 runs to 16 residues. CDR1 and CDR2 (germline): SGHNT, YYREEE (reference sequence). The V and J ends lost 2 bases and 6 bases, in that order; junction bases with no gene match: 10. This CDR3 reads CASSFRRELGAGELFF. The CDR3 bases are TGTGCCAGCAGCTTCAGGCGGGAGCTCGGGGCCGGGGAGCTGTTTTTT.

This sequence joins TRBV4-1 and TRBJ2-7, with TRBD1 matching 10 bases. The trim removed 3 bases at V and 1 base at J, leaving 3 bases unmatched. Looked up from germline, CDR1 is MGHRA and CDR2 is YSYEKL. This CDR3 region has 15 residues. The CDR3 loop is CASSHPGQGSYEQYF. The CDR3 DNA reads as TGCGCCAGCAGCCACCCGGGACAGGGGTCCTACGAGCAGTACTTC.

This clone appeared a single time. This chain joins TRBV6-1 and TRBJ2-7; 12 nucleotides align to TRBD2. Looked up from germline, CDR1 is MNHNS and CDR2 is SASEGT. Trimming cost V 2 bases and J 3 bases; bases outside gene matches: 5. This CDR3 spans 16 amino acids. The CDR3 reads CASSELAGGVNYEQYF. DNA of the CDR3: TGTGCCAGCAGTGAACTAGCGGGAGGGGTAAACTACGAGCAGTACTTC.

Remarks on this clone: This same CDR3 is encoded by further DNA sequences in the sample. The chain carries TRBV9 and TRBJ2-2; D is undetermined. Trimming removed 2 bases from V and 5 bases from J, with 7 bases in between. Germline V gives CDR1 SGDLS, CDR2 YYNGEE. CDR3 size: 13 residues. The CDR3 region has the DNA TGTGCCAGCAGCGTTGTGGGGACCGGGGAGCTGTTTTTT. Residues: CASSVVGTGELFF.

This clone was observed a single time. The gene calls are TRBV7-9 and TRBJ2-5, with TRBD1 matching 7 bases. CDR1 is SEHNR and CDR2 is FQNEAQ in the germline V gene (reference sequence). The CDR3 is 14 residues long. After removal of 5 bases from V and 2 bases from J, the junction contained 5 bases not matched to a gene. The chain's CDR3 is CASSPGQLQETQYF. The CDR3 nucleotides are TGTGCCAGCAGCCCGGGACAGCTACAAGAGACCCAGTACTTC.

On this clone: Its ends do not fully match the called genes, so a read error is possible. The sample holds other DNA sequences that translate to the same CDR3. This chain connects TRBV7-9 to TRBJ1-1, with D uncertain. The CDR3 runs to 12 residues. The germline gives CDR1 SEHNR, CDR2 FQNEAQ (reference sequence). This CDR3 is CASSPGGPEAFF. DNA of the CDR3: TGTGCCAGCAGCCCCGGCGGGCCTGAGGCTTTCTTT.

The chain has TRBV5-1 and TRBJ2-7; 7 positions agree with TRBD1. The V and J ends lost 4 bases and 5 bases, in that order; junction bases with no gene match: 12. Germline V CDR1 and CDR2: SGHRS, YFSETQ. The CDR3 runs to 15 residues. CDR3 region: CASSPGTAVWHEQYF. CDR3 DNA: TGCGCCAGCAGCCCTGGGACAGCGGTTTGGCACGAGCAGTACTTC. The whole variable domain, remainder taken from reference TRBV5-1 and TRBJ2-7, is KAGVTQTPRYLIKTRGQQVTLSCSPISGHRSVSWYQQTPGQGLQFLFEYFSETQRNKGNFPGRFSGRQFSNSRSEMNVSTLELGDSALYLCASSPGTAVWHEQYFGPGTRLTVT.